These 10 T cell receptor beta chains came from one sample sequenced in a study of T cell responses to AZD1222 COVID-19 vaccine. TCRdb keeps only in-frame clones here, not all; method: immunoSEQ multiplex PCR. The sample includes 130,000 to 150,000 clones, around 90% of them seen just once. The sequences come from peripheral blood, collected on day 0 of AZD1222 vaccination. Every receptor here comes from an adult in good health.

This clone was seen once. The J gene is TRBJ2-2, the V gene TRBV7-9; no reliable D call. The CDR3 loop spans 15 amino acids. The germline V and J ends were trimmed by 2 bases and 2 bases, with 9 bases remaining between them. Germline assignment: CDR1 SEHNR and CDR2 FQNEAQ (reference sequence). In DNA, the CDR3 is TGTGCCAGCAGCTTAATGGTTATAAACACCGGGGAGCTGTTTTTT. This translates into CASSLMVINTGELFF.

The CDR3 nucleotides read TGTGCCAGTAGCCTGGGTGGGGGAGATGTCTATGGCTACACCTTC. This gives the protein CASSLGGGDVYGYTF. The rearrangement links TRBV19 to TRBJ1-2; D is possibly TRBD1 (5 bases). Between the trimmed V and J ends, which lost 6 bases and 4 bases, there was a span of 18 bases. Germline CDR1 and CDR2: LNHDA and SQIVND (reference sequence). The length of the CDR3 is 15 residues.

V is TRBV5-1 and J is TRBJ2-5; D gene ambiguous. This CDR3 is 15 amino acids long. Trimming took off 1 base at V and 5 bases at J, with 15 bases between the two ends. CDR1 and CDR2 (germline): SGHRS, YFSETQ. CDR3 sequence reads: CASSLLGPGAETQYF. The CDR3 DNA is TGCGCCAGCAGCTTGCTAGGACCGGGCGCGGAGACCCAGTACTTC.

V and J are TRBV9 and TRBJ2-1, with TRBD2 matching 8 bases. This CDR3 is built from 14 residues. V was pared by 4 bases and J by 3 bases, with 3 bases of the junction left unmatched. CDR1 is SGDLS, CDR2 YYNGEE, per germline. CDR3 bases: TGTGCCAGCAGCCCGGGGGGGTACTACAATGAGCAGTTCTTC. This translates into CASSPGGYYNEQFF.

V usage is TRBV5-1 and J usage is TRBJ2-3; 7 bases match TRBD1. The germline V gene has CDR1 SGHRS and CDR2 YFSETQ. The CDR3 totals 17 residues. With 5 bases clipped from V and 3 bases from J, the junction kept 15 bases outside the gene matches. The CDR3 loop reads CASRVGWDSFLTDTQYF. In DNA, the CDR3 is TGCGCCAGCAGAGTAGGATGGGACAGCTTCCTGACAGATACGCAGTATTTT.

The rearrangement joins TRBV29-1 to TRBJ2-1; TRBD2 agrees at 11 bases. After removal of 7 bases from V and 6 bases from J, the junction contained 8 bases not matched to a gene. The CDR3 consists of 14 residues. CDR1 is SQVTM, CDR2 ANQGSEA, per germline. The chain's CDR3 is CSGRIAGGPNEQFF. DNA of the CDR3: TGCAGCGGGCGGATAGCGGGGGGGCCCAATGAGCAGTTCTTC.

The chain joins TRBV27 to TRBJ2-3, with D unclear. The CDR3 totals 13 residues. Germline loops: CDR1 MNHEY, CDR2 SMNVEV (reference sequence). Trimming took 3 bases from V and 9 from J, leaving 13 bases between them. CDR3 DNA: TGTGCCAGCAGTTTGTCCGATCAGTTAACGCAGTATTTT. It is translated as CASSLSDQLTQYF.

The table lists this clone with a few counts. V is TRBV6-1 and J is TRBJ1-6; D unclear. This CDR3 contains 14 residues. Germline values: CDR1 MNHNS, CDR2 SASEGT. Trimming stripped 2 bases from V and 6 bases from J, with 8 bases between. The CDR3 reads CASSETEGNSPLHF. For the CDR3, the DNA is TGTGCCAGCAGTGAAACCGAGGGTAATTCACCCCTCCACTTT.

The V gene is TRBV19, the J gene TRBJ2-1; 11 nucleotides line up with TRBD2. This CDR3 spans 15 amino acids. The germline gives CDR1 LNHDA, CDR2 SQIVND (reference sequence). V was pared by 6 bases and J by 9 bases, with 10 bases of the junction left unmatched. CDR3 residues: CASSPTSGRTIEQFF. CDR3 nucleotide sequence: TGTGCCAGTAGCCCTACTAGCGGGAGAACGATTGAGCAGTTCTTC. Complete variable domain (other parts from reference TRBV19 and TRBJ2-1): DGGITQSPKYLFRKEGQNVTLSCEQNLNHDAMYWYRQDPGQGLRLIYYSQIVNDFQKGDIAEGYSVSREKKESFPLTVTSAQKNPTAFYLCASSPTSGRTIEQFFGPGTRLTVL.

DNA for the CDR3: TGTGCCAGCAGCCTAGGGGGAACCTATGGCTACACCTTC. Translation gives CASSLGGTYGYTF. The genes are TRBV12-3 or TRBV12-4 and TRBJ1-2; a weak D match, TRBD1 (6 bases). The V end was cut by 6 bases, the J end by 4 bases, with 12 bases between. CDR3 length equals 13 residues.